A selection of T cell receptor beta chains follows, all from one sample in a study of blood T cell repertoires in COVID-19. The protocol was immunoSEQ multiplex PCR, while the TCRdb copy is restricted to in-frame clones and leaves out a portion. Of 300,000 to 450,000 clones in the sample, 70% to 90% are singletons; the top ten hold around 3%. The sample consisted of peripheral blood. These receptors originate from a human donor in a cohort sampled during active COVID-19. The CDR3 runs from the conserved cysteine through the conserved F or W. A D gene is named only where the DNA matches it firmly. A clone size is listed for some rows: how often the clone was seen (once, few, many), or a class if it is expanded.

D gene	V gene	clone size	CDR3 length	J gene	CDR3 DNA	CDR3 protein
TRBD2	TRBV25-1	-	17	TRBJ2-7	TGTGCCAGCAGTGAGTGGACTAGCGGGAGTCCGTCCCTCGAGCAGTACTTC	CASSEWTSGSPSLEQYF
-	TRBV7-2	-	14	TRBJ1-2	TGTGCCAGCAGCTTAGCGGGCAGGGCGTGGGGCTACACCTTC	CASSLAGRAWGYTF
TRBD1	TRBV7-8	-	16	TRBJ1-1	TGTGCCAGCAGCTTAAGGGACAGGAGCGGCGGGAGTGAAGCTTTCTTT	CASSLRDRSGGSEAFF
-	TRBV7-2	once	16	TRBJ2-7	TGTGCCAGCAGCCCTAGAGTGGGAGGACTCTCCTACGAGCAGTACTTC	CASSPRVGGLSYEQYF
-	TRBV11-3	-	13	TRBJ2-1	TGTGCCAGCAGCTTTAGGGGGTTGGATGAGCAGTTCTTC	CASSFRGLDEQFF
-	TRBV5-1	few	14	TRBJ1-1	TGCGCCAGCAGCCCCCAAGGGGCGAACACTGAAGCTTTCTTT	CASSPQGANTEAFF
-	TRBV5-4	-	14	TRBJ2-5	TGTGCCAGCAGCTTGGCGGGTTTACAAGAGACCCAGTACTTC	CASSLAGLQETQYF
TRBD2	TRBV4-1	-	18	TRBJ2-2	TGCGCCAGCAGCCTCCCTGGCCTAGCGGGAGTAAAAGGCGGGGAGCTGTTTTTT	CASSLPGLAGVKGGELFF
-	TRBV10-3	once	14	TRBJ2-7	TGTGCCATCAGTCCAGACAGGGAGGCCTACGAGCAGTACTTC	CAISPDREAYEQYF
-	TRBV5-1	-	15	TRBJ1-4	TGCGCCAGCAGCTTGGTCGGGAGGAAAGGTGAAAAACTGTTTTTT	CASSLVGRKGEKLFF
TRBD1	TRBV7-3	-	16	TRBJ2-1	TGTGCCAGCAGCTTAGATCCGGGACAGGGGATCAATGAGCAGTTCTTC	CASSLDPGQGINEQFF
TRBD1	TRBV15	-	18	TRBJ2-7	TGTGCCACCAGCATCCAGACTAAGGACAGGAGTGACTCCTACGAGCAGTACTTC	CATSIQTKDRSDSYEQYF
TRBD2	TRBV4-2	-	16	TRBJ2-7	TGTGCCAGCAGCCAAGAGTCCAGCGGGGGTTCCTACGAGCAGTACTTC	CASSQESSGGSYEQYF
-	TRBV5-4	-	14	TRBJ1-1	TGTGCCAGCAGCTTGAGGGGGGGGTACACTGAAGCTTTCTTT	CASSLRGGYTEAFF
-	TRBV4-1	-	18	TRBJ1-2	TGCGCCAGCAGCCAAGGTCAGGGGTTCCAGTGGTCTAACTATGGCTACACCTTC	CASSQGQGFQWSNYGYTF
TRBD2	TRBV2	-	15	TRBJ2-7	TGTGCCAGCACTCGGCTACTAGCGGGGGCCTACGAGCAGTACTTC	CASTRLLAGAYEQYF
-	TRBV6-1	-	15	TRBJ1-1	TGTGCCAGCAGTGAACAAGAGGGTGAAGGCACTGAAGCTTTCTTT	CASSEQEGEGTEAFF
TRBD1	TRBV30	-	14	TRBJ1-6	TGTGCCTGGAGGGCCGACAGGGGCAATTCACCCCTCCACTTT	CAWRADRGNSPLHF
TRBD1	TRBV11-3	-	16	TRBJ2-2	TGTGCCAGCAGCGGCGGGACAGGGAGTCGAACCGGGGAGCTGTTTTTT	CASSGGTGSRTGELFF
TRBD1	TRBV19	-	13	TRBJ1-1	TGTGCCAGCGGACAGGGGGTGGACACTGAAGCTTTCTTT	CASGQGVDTEAFF
TRBD1	TRBV28	once	16	TRBJ2-7	TGTGCCAGCAGTAGACCGACAGGGCTGAGCTCCTACGAGCAGTACTTC	CASSRPTGLSSYEQYF
-	TRBV5-1	-	14	TRBJ2-7	TGCGCCAGCAGCCCGGCCGGTTTGCGGTACGAGCAGTACTTC	CASSPAGLRYEQYF
TRBD1	TRBV15	-	15	TRBJ2-3	TGTGCCACCAGCAGAGGACAGGGGGCCACAGATACGCAGTATTTT	CATSRGQGATDTQYF
TRBD1	TRBV6-1	-	17	TRBJ1-4	TGTGCCAGCAGTGCGGGACAGGGGGCGCCCACTAATGAAAAACTGTTTTTT	CASSAGQGAPTNEKLFF
TRBD1	TRBV7-6	-	15	TRBJ2-7	TGTGCCAGCAGCTTAGTGGGGACAGGGGGACACGAGCAGTACTTC	CASSLVGTGGHEQYF
TRBD1	TRBV27	-	18	TRBJ1-6	TGTGCCAGCAGTTTAGGACAGGGGGCGACCCAATATAATTCACCCCTCCACTTT	CASSLGQGATQYNSPLHF
-	TRBV6-5	few	15	TRBJ1-6	TGTGCCAGCAGCGAGGACGGGATAGGACGTTCACCCCTCCACTTT	CASSEDGIGRSPLHF
TRBD2	TRBV20-1	-	11	TRBJ2-3	TGCAGTGCTATCGTCGGGGGGACGCAGTATTTT	CSAIVGGTQYF
-	TRBV5-4	-	14	TRBJ1-6	TGTGCCAGCAGCTTGCCGGGGGGGGCCTCACCCCTCCACTTT	CASSLPGGASPLHF